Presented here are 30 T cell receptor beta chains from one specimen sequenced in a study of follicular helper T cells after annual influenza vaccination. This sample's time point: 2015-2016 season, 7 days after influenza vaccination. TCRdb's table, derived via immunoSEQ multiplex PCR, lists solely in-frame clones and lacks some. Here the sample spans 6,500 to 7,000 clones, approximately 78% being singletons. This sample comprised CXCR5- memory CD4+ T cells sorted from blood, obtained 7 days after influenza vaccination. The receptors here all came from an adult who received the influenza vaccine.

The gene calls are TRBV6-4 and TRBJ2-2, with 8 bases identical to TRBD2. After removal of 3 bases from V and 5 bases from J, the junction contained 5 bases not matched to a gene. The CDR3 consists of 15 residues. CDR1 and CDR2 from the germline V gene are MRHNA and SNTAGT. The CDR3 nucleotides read TGTGCCAGCAGTGAAGGGACTAGTCGTACCGGGGAGCTGTTTTTT. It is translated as CASSEGTSRTGELFF.

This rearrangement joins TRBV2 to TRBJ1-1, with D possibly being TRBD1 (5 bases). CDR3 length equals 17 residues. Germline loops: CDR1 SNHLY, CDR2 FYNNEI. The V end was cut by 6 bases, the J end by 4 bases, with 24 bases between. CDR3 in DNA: TGTGCCAGCAGGCCTCATAATTGGGACGCCGGGGGCACTGAAGCTTTCTTT. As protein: CASRPHNWDAGGTEAFF.

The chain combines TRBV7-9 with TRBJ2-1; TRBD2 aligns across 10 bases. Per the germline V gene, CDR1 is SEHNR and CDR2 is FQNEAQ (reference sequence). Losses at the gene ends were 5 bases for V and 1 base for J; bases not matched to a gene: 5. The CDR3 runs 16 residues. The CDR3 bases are TGTGCCAGCAGCCCAAGACTAGCGGGTTCCTACAATGAGCAGTTCTTC. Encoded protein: CASSPRLAGSYNEQFF.

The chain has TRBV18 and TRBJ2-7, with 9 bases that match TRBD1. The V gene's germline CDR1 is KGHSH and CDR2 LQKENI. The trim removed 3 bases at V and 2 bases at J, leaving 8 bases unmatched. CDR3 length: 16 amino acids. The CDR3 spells CASSPTPGQGPYEQYF. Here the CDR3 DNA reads TGTGCCAGCTCACCGACCCCAGGACAGGGGCCCTACGAGCAGTACTTC.

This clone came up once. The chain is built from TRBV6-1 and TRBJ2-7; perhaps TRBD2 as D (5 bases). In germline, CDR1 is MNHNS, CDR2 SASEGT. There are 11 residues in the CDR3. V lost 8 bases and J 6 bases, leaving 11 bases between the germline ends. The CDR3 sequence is CASALRAEQYF. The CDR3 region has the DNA TGTGCCAGCGCCCTGAGGGCCGAGCAGTACTTC.

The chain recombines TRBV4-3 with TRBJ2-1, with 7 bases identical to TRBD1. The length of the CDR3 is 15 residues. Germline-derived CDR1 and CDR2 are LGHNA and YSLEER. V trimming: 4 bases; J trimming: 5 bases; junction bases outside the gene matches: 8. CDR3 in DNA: TGCGCCAGCAGCCTATCCTGGACAGGCAACAATGAGCAGTTCTTC. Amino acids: CASSLSWTGNNEQFF.

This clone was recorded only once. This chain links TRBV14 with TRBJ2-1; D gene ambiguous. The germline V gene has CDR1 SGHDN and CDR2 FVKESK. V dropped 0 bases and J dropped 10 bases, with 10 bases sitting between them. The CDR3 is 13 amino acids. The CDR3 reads CASSQDRWGEQFF. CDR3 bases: TGTGCCAGCAGCCAAGATCGGTGGGGAGAGCAGTTCTTC.

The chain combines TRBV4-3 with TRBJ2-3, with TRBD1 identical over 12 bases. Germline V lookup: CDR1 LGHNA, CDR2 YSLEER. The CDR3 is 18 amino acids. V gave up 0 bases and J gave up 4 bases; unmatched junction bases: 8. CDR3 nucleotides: TGCGCCAGCAGCCAAGATCTTCAGGGACAGGGGGCCCCAGATACGCAGTATTTT. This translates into CASSQDLQGQGAPDTQYF.

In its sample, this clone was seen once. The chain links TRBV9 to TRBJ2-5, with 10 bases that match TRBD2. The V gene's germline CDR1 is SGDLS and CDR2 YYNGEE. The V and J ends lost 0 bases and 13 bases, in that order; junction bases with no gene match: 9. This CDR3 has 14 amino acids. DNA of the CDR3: TGTGCCAGCAGCGTAGGTTTACAAGGGACTAGCGCGTACTTC. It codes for CASSVGLQGTSAYF.

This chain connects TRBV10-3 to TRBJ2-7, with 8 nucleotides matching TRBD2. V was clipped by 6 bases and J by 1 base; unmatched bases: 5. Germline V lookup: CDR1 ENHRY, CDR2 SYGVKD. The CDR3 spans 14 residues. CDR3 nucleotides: TGTGCCATCAGAACTAGCGGTAAATCCTACGAGCAGTACTTC. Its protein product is CAIRTSGKSYEQYF.

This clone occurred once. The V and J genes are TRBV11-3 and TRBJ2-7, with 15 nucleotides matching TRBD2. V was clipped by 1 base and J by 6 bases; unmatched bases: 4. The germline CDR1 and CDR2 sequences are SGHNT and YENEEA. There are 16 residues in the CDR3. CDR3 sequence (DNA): TGTGCCAGCAGCTTAGGCGGGACTAGCGGGAGGTCCGAGCAGTACTTC. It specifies CASSLGGTSGRSEQYF.

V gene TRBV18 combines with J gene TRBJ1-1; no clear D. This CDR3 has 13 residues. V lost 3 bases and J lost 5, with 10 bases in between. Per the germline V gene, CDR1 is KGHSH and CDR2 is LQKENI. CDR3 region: CASSPSSSTEAFF. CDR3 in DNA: TGTGCCAGCTCACCCTCGAGCTCAACTGAAGCTTTCTTT.

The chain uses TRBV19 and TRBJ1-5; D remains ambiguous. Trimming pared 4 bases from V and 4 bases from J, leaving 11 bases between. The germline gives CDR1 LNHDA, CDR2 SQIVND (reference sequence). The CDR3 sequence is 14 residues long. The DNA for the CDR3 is TGTGCCAGTAGTAGGAGGGCAGAAAATCAGCCCCAGCATTTT. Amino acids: CASSRRAENQPQHF.

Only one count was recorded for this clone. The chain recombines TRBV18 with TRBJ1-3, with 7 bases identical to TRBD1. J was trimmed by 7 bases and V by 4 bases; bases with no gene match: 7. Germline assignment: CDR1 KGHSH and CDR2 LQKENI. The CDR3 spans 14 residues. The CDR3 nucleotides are TGTGCCAGCTCACTCCTCGACAGGGCCAACACCATATATTTT. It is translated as CASSLLDRANTIYF. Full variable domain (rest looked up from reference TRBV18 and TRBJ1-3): NAGVMQNPRHLVRRRGQEARLRCSPMKGHSHVYWYRQLPEEGLKFMVYLQKENIIDESGMPKERFSAEFPKEGPSILRIQQVVRGDSAAYFCASSLLDRANTIYFGEGSWLTVV.

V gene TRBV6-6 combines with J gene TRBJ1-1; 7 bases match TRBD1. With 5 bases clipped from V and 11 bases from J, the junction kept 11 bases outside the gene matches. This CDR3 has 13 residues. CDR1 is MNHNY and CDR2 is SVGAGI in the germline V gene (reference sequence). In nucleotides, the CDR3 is TGTGCCAGCAGTCCCGGGACAGCAGAGGCGGCTTTCTTT. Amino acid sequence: CASSPGTAEAAFF.

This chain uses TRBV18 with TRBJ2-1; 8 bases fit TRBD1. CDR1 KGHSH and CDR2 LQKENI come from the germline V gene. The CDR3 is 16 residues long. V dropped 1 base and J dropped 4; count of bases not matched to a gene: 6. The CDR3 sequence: CASSPQGTGGYNEQFF. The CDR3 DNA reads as TGTGCCAGCTCACCACAGGGGACAGGTGGTTACAATGAGCAGTTCTTC.

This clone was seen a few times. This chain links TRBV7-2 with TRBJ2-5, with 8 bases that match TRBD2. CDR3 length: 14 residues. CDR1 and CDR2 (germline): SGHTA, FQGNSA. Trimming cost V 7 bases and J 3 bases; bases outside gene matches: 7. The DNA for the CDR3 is TGTGCCAGCACCCGTCCAGCGGGGGAAGAGACCCAGTACTTC. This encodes CASTRPAGEETQYF.

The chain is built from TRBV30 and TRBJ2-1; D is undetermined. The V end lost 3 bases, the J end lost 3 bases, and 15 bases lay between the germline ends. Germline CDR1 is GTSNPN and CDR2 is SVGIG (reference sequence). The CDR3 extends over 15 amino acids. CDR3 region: CAWSRRLTGYNEQFF. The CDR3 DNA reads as TGTGCCTGGAGCCGGAGACTCACGGGCTACAATGAGCAGTTCTTC. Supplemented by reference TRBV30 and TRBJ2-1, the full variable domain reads SQTIHQWPATLVQPVGSPLSLECTVEGTSNPNLYWYRQAAGRGLQLLFYSVGIGQISSEVPQNLSASRPQDRQFILSSKKLLLSDSGFYLCAWSRRLTGYNEQFFGPGTRLTVL.

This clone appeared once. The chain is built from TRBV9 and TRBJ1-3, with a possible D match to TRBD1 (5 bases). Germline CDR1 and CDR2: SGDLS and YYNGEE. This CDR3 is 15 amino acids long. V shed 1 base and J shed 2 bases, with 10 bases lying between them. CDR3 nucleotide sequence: TGTGCCAGCAGCGTACAGTGGGGGGCTGGAAACACCATATATTTT. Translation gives CASSVQWGAGNTIYF.

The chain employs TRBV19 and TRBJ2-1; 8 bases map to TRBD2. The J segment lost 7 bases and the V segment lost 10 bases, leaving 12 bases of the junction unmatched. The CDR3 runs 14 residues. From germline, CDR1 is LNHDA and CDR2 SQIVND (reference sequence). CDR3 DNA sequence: TGTGCCACCTCAAGCGGGGGCTCGACGAATGAGCAGTTCTTC. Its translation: CATSSGGSTNEQFF.

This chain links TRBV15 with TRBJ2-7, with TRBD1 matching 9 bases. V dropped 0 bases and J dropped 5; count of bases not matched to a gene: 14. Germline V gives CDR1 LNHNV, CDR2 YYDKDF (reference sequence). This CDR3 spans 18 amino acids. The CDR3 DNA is TGTGCCACCAGCAGAGACCCTCTTGGCCTGACAGGGGGACACGAGCAGTACTTC. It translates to CATSRDPLGLTGGHEQYF.

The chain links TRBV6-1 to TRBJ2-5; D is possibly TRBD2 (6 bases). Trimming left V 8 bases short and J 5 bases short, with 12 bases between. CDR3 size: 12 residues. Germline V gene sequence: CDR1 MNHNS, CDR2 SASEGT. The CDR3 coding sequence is TGTGCCAGCCGACTAGTTGGCGAGACCCAGTACTTC. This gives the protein CASRLVGETQYF.

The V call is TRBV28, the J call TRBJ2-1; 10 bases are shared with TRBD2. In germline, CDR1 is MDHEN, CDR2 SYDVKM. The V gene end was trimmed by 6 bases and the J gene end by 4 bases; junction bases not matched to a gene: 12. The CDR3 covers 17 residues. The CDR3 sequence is CASRTTSSGGPYNEQFF. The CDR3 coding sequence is TGTGCCAGCAGGACCACTTCTAGCGGGGGACCGTACAATGAGCAGTTCTTC.

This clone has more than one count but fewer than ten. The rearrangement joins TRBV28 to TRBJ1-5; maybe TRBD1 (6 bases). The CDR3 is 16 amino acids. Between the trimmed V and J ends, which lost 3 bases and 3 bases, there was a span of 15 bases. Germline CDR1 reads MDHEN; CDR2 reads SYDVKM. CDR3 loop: CASSFLQTGLNQPQHF. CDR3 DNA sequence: TGTGCCAGCAGTTTCTTACAAACAGGGCTCAATCAGCCCCAGCATTTT.

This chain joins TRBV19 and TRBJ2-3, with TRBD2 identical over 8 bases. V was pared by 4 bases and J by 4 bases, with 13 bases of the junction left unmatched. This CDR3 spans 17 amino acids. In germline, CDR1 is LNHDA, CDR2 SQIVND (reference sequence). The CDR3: CASSTSHLAGGADTQYF. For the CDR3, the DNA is TGTGCCAGTAGTACCTCCCATCTAGCGGGTGGTGCAGATACGCAGTATTTT.

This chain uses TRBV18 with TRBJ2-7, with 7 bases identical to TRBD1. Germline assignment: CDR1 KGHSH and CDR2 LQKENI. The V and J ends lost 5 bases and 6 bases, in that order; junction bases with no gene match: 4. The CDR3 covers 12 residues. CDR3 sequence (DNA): TGTGCCAGCTCAGCATACAGGGGCGAGCAGTACTTC. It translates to CASSAYRGEQYF.

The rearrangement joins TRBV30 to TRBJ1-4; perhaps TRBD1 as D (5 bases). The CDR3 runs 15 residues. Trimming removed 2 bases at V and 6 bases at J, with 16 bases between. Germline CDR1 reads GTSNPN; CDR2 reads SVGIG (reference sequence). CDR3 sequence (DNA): TGTGCCTGGAGTTTGTCGGCAGGGTCGTATGAAAAACTGTTTTTT. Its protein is CAWSLSAGSYEKLFF.

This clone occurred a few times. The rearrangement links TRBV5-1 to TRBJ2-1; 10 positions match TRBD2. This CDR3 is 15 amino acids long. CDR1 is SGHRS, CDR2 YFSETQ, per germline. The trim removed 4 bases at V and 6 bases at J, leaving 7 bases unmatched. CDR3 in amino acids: CASSQTTSGFNEQFF. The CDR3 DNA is TGCGCCAGCAGCCAAACGACTAGCGGGTTCAATGAGCAGTTCTTC.

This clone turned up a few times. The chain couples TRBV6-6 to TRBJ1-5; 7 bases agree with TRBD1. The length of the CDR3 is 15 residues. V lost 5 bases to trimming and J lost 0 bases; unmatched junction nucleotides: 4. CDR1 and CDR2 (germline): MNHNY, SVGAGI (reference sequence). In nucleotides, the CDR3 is TGTGCCAGCAGTCTAAAGGGGGCTAGCAATCAGCCCCAGCATTTT. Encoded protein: CASSLKGASNQPQHF.

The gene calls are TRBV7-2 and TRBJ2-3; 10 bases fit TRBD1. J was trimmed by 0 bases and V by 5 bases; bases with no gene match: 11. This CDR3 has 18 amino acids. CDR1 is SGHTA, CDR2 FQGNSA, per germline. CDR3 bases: TGTGCCAGCAGCCCAGGGTGGGACAGGGGATATAGCACAGATACGCAGTATTTT. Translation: CASSPGWDRGYSTDTQYF.